This entry lists 30 T cell receptor beta chains sequenced from one sample in a study of blood T cell repertoires in COVID-19. Using immunoSEQ multiplex PCR, the repertoire was profiled, and TCRdb retains in-frame clones only, with some absent. The sample lists around 190,000 clones, about 76% occurring once. The sequenced sample was peripheral blood. The receptor set was obtained from a woman aged 45-65 years with active or convalescent COVID-19.

The rearrangement uses TRBV19 and TRBJ1-2; unclear D gene. This CDR3 is built from 15 residues. The V gene's germline CDR1 is LNHDA and CDR2 SQIVND (reference sequence). The germline V and J ends were trimmed by 3 bases and 4 bases, with 15 bases remaining between them. For the CDR3, the DNA is TGTGCCAGTAGTATGTCTCTACGGTCTTCCTATGGCTACACCTTC. It encodes CASSMSLRSSYGYTF.

This clone was recorded at least ten times. This chain links TRBV29-1 with TRBJ1-5; possible D gene TRBD1, 5 bases. This CDR3 has 12 amino acids. Germline assignment: CDR1 SQVTM and CDR2 ANQGSEA. The V gene lost 8 bases and the J gene lost 9 bases, with 17 bases spanning the gap. CDR3 in amino acids: CSFGGGEGPQHF. The CDR3 nucleotides read TGCAGCTTCGGGGGGGGAGAAGGGCCCCAGCATTTT. Supplemented by reference TRBV29-1 and TRBJ1-5, the full variable domain reads SAVISQKPSRDICQRGTSLTIQCQVDSQVTMMFWYRQQPGQSLTLIATANQGSEATYESGFVIDKFPISRPNLTFSTLTVSNMSPEDSSIYLCSFGGGEGPQHFGDGTRLSIL.

This sequence joins TRBV6-1 and TRBJ2-7; TRBD1 matches 8 bases. The ends lost 0 bases at V and 4 bases at J; junction bases unmatched: 8. Germline CDR1 and CDR2: MNHNS and SASEGT. This CDR3 comprises 16 residues. Here the CDR3 reads CASSEAGTGQWYEQYF. The DNA for the CDR3 is TGTGCCAGCAGTGAAGCCGGGACAGGTCAATGGTACGAGCAGTACTTC.

This clone was picked up one time. The rearrangement uses TRBV18 and TRBJ1-2, with TRBD1 identical over 7 bases. V dropped 3 bases and J dropped 6; count of bases not matched to a gene: 10. The CDR3 runs to 15 residues. Looked up from germline, CDR1 is KGHSH and CDR2 is LQKENI. The CDR3 DNA reads as TGTGCCAGCTCACCGACGACAGGGAATAGAAATGGCTACACCTTC. Amino acid sequence: CASSPTTGNRNGYTF.

The chain has TRBV6-6 and TRBJ1-5, with D possibly being TRBD1 (5 bases). The CDR3 totals 13 residues. Trimming pared 7 bases from V and 2 bases from J, leaving 9 bases between. Germline V gives CDR1 MNHNY, CDR2 SVGAGI (reference sequence). Here the CDR3 DNA reads TGTGCCAGCACCGGGGGTGGCAATCAGCCCCAGCATTTT. This encodes CASTGGGNQPQHF.

This clone has more than one count but fewer than ten. The V and J genes are TRBV6-5 and TRBJ1-2; no definite D call. V was trimmed by 7 bases and J by 7 bases, leaving 19 bases between them. Germline loops: CDR1 MNHEY, CDR2 SVGAGI. The CDR3 consists of 14 residues. In DNA, the CDR3 is TGTGCCAGCACCGAAAGCGGGGTGAAAGGTGGCTACACCTTC. Translating gives CASTESGVKGGYTF.

The rearrangement links TRBV11-3 to TRBJ2-3; 9 bases fit TRBD2. Germline-derived CDR1 and CDR2 are SGHNT and YENEEA. J lost 6 bases, V lost 1 base, and 11 bases had no gene match. The CDR3 is made up of 17 amino acids. CDR3 sequence (DNA): TGTGCCAGCAGCTTAGGAGGTCCCGAGCGGGAGGCCGATACGCAGTATTTT. It translates to CASSLGGPEREADTQYF.

This clone was detected once. The V and J genes are TRBV6-6 and TRBJ2-7, with D maybe TRBD1 (5 bases). The ends were cut back, 0 bases at V and 2 bases at J, with 11 bases in the middle. The length of the CDR3 is 15 residues. CDR1 and CDR2 (germline): MNHNY, SVGAGI (reference sequence). The CDR3 DNA reads TGTGCCAGCAGTTACTCAGGGGCCCAAACCTACGAGCAGTACTTC. Its protein is CASSYSGAQTYEQYF.

The chain couples TRBV20-1 to TRBJ2-1; D not certain. Looked up from germline, CDR1 is DFQATT and CDR2 is SNEGSKA (reference sequence). V was trimmed by 3 bases and J by 9 bases, leaving 18 bases between them. The CDR3 extends over 14 amino acids. CDR3 sequence: CSASLSSRRTEQFF. The DNA for the CDR3 is TGCAGTGCTAGTCTTTCATCCCGCAGAACTGAGCAGTTCTTC.

The chain joins TRBV27 to TRBJ2-5, with 16 bases matching TRBD2. CDR3 length: 19 residues. Germline CDR1 is MNHEY and CDR2 is SMNVEV (reference sequence). J lost 5 bases, V lost 5 bases, and 14 bases had no gene match. CDR3 nucleotide sequence: TGTGCCAGCAGTCTAAAGAGGTCGGGACTAGCGGGAGGGGGTGAGACCCAGTACTTC. The encoded protein is CASSLKRSGLAGGGETQYF.

The V gene is TRBV6-6, the J gene TRBJ2-5; a weak D match, TRBD2 (6 bases). Trimming shortened V by 2 bases and J by 4 bases, and 8 bases separated the two germline ends. The CDR3 sequence is 13 residues long. Germline CDR1 is MNHNY and CDR2 is SVGAGI (reference sequence). CDR3: CASSYGGLETQYF. The DNA for the CDR3 is TGTGCCAGCAGTTACGGGGGACTAGAGACCCAGTACTTC.

There are a few counts of this clone. V gene TRBV4-3 combines with J gene TRBJ2-6; D not certain. Germline loops: CDR1 LGHNA, CDR2 YSLEER. With 0 bases removed from V and 1 base from J, the gap between germline ends came to 7 bases. The CDR3 runs to 16 residues. The chain's CDR3 is CASSQDVTSGANVLTF. Written as DNA, the CDR3 is TGCGCCAGCAGCCAAGACGTGACTTCTGGGGCCAACGTCCTGACTTTC.

The chain has TRBV5-1 and TRBJ1-1; possibly TRBD1 for D (5 bases). Looked up from germline, CDR1 is SGHRS and CDR2 is YFSETQ. The CDR3 is 14 amino acids. Between the trimmed V and J ends, which lost 1 base and 3 bases, there was a span of 10 bases. CDR3 loop: CASSLNAGDTEAFF. CDR3 DNA sequence: TGCGCCAGCAGCTTGAATGCGGGGGACACTGAAGCTTTCTTT.

This chain connects TRBV5-6 to TRBJ1-2; perhaps TRBD1 as D (6 bases). Per germline, CDR1 SGHDT and CDR2 YYEEEE. This CDR3 spans 13 amino acids. Trimming took off 4 bases at V and 2 bases at J, with 9 bases between the two ends. The CDR3 loop reads CASSADRNYGYTF. CDR3 in DNA: TGTGCCAGCAGCGCTGACAGGAACTATGGCTACACCTTC.

The rearrangement uses TRBV5-6 and TRBJ2-7; D is perhaps TRBD1 (6 bases). The CDR3 extends over 14 amino acids. CDR1 is SGHDT, CDR2 YYEEEE, per germline. Between the trimmed V and J ends, which lost 0 bases and 3 bases, there was a span of 10 bases. Written as DNA, the CDR3 is TGTGCCAGCAGCTTGGACAGGGTAGACTACGAGCAGTACTTC. Encoded protein: CASSLDRVDYEQYF.

This clone has just a few counts. The chain joins TRBV19 to TRBJ1-3; 7 nucleotides agree with TRBD1. The CDR3 extends over 15 amino acids. Trimming at V came to 3 bases and at J to 0 bases, leaving 2 bases not matched to a gene. Germline CDR1 and CDR2: LNHDA and SQIVND (reference sequence). The CDR3 DNA is TGTGCCAGTAGTATCGGGACAGCCTCTGGAAACACCATATATTTT. It translates to CASSIGTASGNTIYF.

This CDR3 is CASSLGTGGNTEAFF. The CDR3 DNA sequence: TGTGCCAGCAGCTTAGGGACAGGAGGTAACACTGAAGCTTTCTTT. This chain connects TRBV7-6 to TRBJ1-1; 7 bases are a match to TRBD1. The J segment lost 2 bases and the V segment lost 1 base, leaving 4 bases of the junction unmatched. The CDR3 contains 15 residues. From germline, CDR1 is SGHVS and CDR2 FNYEAQ.

The genes are TRBV27 and TRBJ2-2, with D possibly being TRBD1 (5 bases). The V gene's germline CDR1 is MNHEY and CDR2 SMNVEV (reference sequence). The V end was cut by 10 bases, the J end by 3 bases, with 15 bases between. CDR3 size: 14 residues. This CDR3 reads CATRGAPYTGELFF. The CDR3 DNA sequence: TGTGCCACAAGGGGTGCTCCGTACACCGGGGAGCTGTTTTTT.

CDR3: CASSLSGGNYGYTF. The DNA of the CDR3 is TGTGCCAGCAGCTTGAGCGGCGGCAACTATGGCTACACCTTC. This chain uses TRBV5-5 with TRBJ1-2; unclear D gene. V shed 1 base and J shed 2 bases, with 9 bases lying between them. This CDR3 comprises 14 residues. Germline CDR1 is SGHKS and CDR2 is YYEKEE (reference sequence).

The rearrangement links TRBV30 to TRBJ1-6; TRBD1 is a possible D gene (6 bases). This CDR3 is built from 15 residues. Per germline, CDR1 GTSNPN and CDR2 SVGIG (reference sequence). V was shortened by 1 base and J by 10 bases, with 17 bases between the two germline ends. CDR3 DNA: TGTGCCTGGAGTGCCGGGAGGGGGGGTCGATCACCCCTCCACTTT. Its translation is CAWSAGRGGRSPLHF.

This rearrangement joins TRBV28 to TRBJ1-5, with 9 bases aligning to TRBD1. CDR1 is MDHEN, CDR2 SYDVKM, per germline. V dropped 3 bases and J dropped 5; count of bases not matched to a gene: 5. The CDR3 spans 15 residues. In nucleotides, the CDR3 is TGTGCCAGCAGTTTCGATAACAGGGGGCATCAGCCCCAGCATTTT. Translated, it gives CASSFDNRGHQPQHF.

The V and J genes are TRBV19 and TRBJ2-2; 9 nucleotides agree with TRBD1. The V gene's germline CDR1 is LNHDA and CDR2 SQIVND (reference sequence). V lost 3 bases and J lost 5; bases outside the gene matches: 7. This CDR3 contains 16 residues. This CDR3 reads CASSIRGQGRTGELFF. CDR3 in DNA: TGTGCCAGTAGTATCCGCGGACAGGGGAGGACCGGGGAGCTGTTTTTT.

This chain joins TRBV7-2 and TRBJ2-3; a weak D match, TRBD2 (6 bases). V lost 2 bases to trimming and J lost 6 bases, with 12 bases between them. The CDR3 is 14 amino acids. Germline V gene lookup returns CDR1 SGHTA and CDR2 FQGNSA. CDR3 nucleotide sequence: TGTGCCAGCAGCTTAAAGGAGGGCAGCGATACGCAGTATTTT. Translating gives CASSLKEGSDTQYF.

This chain joins TRBV9 and TRBJ1-2; TRBD1 matches 12 bases. The CDR3 totals 14 residues. Germline CDR1 SGDLS, CDR2 YYNGEE. With 7 bases clipped from V and 2 bases from J, the junction kept 3 bases outside the gene matches. The chain's CDR3 is CASGTGGPNYGYTF. The CDR3 coding sequence is TGTGCCAGCGGGACAGGGGGCCCCAACTATGGCTACACCTTC.

The chain combines TRBV19 with TRBJ2-5; 10 bases agree with TRBD2. This CDR3 contains 17 residues. Unmatched junction bases numbered 10, after V lost 2 bases and J lost 4 bases. CDR1 and CDR2 from the germline V gene are LNHDA and SQIVND (reference sequence). CDR3 loop: CASSIQAGGPKGETQYF. In DNA, the CDR3 is TGTGCCAGTAGTATACAAGCGGGAGGGCCGAAGGGAGAGACCCAGTACTTC.

This clone was counted many times. This sequence joins TRBV19 and TRBJ2-5; D is possibly TRBD1 (5 bases). This CDR3 contains 14 residues. V was trimmed by 3 bases and J by 1 base, leaving 9 bases between them. Germline V lookup: CDR1 LNHDA, CDR2 SQIVND (reference sequence). The CDR3 reads CASSITGVQETQYF. CDR3 bases: TGTGCCAGTAGTATCACAGGAGTCCAAGAGACCCAGTACTTC. The full variable domain, with the rest looked up from reference TRBV19 and TRBJ2-5, is DGGITQSPKYLFRKEGQNVTLSCEQNLNHDAMYWYRQDPGQGLRLIYYSQIVNDFQKGDIAEGYSVSREKKESFPLTVTSAQKNPTAFYLCASSITGVQETQYFGPGTRLLVL.

This clone was detected only once. V and J are TRBV6-5 and TRBJ1-2; 7 bases align to TRBD1. V lost 0 bases to trimming and J lost 2 bases; unmatched junction nucleotides: 6. The CDR3 totals 16 residues. Looked up from germline, CDR1 is MNHEY and CDR2 is SVGAGI. The CDR3 here is CASSYSPSTGNYGYTF. The CDR3 nucleotides read TGTGCCAGCAGTTACTCGCCCTCGACAGGGAACTATGGCTACACCTTC.

The chain combines TRBV28 with TRBJ1-2, with TRBD1 matching over 7 bases. CDR3 length: 14 amino acids. Germline CDR1 reads MDHEN; CDR2 reads SYDVKM. The J segment lost 8 bases and the V segment lost 6 bases, leaving 12 bases of the junction unmatched. The CDR3 spells CASSEGQPGRGYTF. CDR3 nucleotides: TGTGCCAGCAGCGAGGGACAGCCAGGCAGGGGCTACACCTTC.

This chain links TRBV24-1 with TRBJ1-4; D might be TRBD1 (5 bases). The CDR3 totals 15 residues. Germline values: CDR1 KGHDR, CDR2 SFDVKD. V was trimmed by 5 bases and J by 1 base, leaving 10 bases between them. The CDR3 DNA reads TGTGCCACCAGTGCGCAGGGCCGAACTAATGAAAAACTGTTTTTT. Its translation: CATSAQGRTNEKLFF.

This chain links TRBV12-3 or TRBV12-4 with TRBJ1-1; D unresolved. CDR3 size: 13 residues. V dropped 2 bases and J dropped 1 base, with 5 bases sitting between them. For the CDR3, the DNA is TGTGCCAGCAGTTTAACAGCGAACACTGAAGCTTTCTTT. Translating it yields CASSLTANTEAFF.